This record looks at one TCR beta chain sequence and its context. This CDR3 spans 14 amino acids. CDR1 is GTSNPN and CDR2 is SVGIG in the germline V gene (reference sequence). Trimming removed 2 bases from V and 0 bases from J, with 10 bases in between. TCR beta chains were sequenced at survey level with immunoSEQ. Sequencing used immunoSEQ multiplex PCR; TCRdb keeps in-frame clones, though not all of them. This table has about 68,000 clones, 80% to 95% appearing once. Sequencing was performed on PBMCs. The source of this sequence is a man between 40 and 49 years old with rheumatoid arthritis. The chain combines TRBV30 with TRBJ1-2, with D perhaps TRBD1 (5 bases). The CDR3 region has the DNA TGTGCCTGGAGTCCACGGGACCCTAACTATGGCTACACCTTC. Its translation is CAWSPRDPNYGYTF.